This T cell receptor (beta chain) emerged from a study of T cell responses to AZD1222 COVID-19 vaccine. Clones were read by immunoSEQ multiplex PCR, and TCRdb kept only the in-frame ones, dropping some. The repertoire has approximately 100,000 clones, approximately 90% of them found once; the top ten carry about 5.4%. The material was peripheral blood, obtained 28 days after the second AZD1222 dose. The clonotype originates from an adult who received the AZD1222 COVID-19 vaccine.

CDR3 DNA: TGTGCCATCAGTGAGTTAATCACAGATACGCAGTATTTT. It yields the protein CAISELITDTQYF. The rearrangement uses TRBV10-3 and TRBJ2-3; no definite D call. The V gene lost 1 base and the J gene lost 2 bases, with 4 bases spanning the gap. The germline V gene encodes CDR1 ENHRY and CDR2 SYGVKD. CDR3 length equals 13 residues.